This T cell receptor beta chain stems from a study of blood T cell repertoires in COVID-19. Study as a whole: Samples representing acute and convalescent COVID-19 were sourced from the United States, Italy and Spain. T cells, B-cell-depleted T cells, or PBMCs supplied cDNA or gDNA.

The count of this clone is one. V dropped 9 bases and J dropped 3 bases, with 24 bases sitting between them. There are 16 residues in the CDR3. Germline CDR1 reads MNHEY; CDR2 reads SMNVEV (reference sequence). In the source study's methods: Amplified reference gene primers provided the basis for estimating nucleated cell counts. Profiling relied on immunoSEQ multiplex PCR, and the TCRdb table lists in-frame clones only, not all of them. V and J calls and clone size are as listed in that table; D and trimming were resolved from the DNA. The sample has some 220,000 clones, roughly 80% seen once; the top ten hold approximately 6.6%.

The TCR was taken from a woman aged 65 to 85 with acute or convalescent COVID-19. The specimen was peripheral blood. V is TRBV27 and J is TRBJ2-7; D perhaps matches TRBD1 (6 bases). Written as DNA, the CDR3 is TGTGCCAGTAAAAACCAGGGGAAAGGGGGATACTACGAGCAGTACTTC. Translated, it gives CASKNQGKGGYYEQYF.